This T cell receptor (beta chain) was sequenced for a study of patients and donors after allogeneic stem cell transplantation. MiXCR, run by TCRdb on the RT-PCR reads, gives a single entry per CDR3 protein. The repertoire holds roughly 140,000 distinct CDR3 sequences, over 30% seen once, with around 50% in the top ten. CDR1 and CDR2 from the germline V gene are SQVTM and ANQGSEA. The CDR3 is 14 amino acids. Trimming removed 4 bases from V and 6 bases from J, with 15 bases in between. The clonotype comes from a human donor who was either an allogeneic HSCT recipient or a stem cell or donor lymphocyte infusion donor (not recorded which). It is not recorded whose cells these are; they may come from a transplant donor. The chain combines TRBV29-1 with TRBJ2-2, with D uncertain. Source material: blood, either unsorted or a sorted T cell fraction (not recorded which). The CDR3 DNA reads TGCAGCGTTGGGGCAGCCGACGCGTCCGGGGAGCTGTTTTTT. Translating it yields CSVGAADASGELFF.